This T cell receptor beta chain was sequenced during a study of blood T cell repertoires in COVID-19. About the study: There were acute and convalescent COVID-19 samples, and they came from the United States, Italy and Spain. Nucleic acid was either cDNA or gDNA, and it came from T cells, B-cell-depleted T cells, or PBMCs.

In the study's own analysis: Reference gene primer amplification in the assay estimated nucleated cell counts. TCRdb's copy holds only in-frame clones and misses some; the assay was immunoSEQ multiplex PCR. The V and J calls and the clone size are those of that table, but D and trimming were determined from the DNA. Of roughly 120,000 clones listed, 70% to 85% were seen once; the top ten hold approximately 0.86%. A single count supports this clone. V was cut by 9 bases and J by 2 bases, with 11 bases left in between. Per the germline V gene, CDR1 is KGHDR and CDR2 is SFDVKD. CDR3 size: 13 residues. The rearrangement uses TRBV24-1 and TRBJ2-3, with TRBD1 as a possible D gene (6 bases). The receptor's source is a human donor with acute or convalescent COVID-19. The donor label of this sample is uncertain. Sequenced: peripheral blood. Written as DNA, the CDR3 is TGTGCCACCGCAGGGGCGGCCACAGATACGCAGTATTTT. As protein: CATAGAATDTQYF.